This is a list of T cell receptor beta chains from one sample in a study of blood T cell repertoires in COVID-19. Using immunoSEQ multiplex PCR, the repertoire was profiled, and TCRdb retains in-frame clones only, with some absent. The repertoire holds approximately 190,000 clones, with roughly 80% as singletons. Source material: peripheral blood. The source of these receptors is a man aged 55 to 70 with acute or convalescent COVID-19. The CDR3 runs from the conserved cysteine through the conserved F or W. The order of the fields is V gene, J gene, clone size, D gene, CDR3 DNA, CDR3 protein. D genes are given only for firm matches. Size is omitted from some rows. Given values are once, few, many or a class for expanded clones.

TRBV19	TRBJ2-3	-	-	TGTGCCAGTAGTACTAGGGGATTAGGAGATACGCAGTATTTT	CASSTRGLGDTQYF
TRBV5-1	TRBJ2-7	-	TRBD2	TGCGCCAGCAGCCCGAGATGGGGGGGCTACGAGCAGTACTTC	CASSPRWGGYEQYF
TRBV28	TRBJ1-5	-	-	TGTGCCAGCAGTTTGTCCGGGGAACCTCAGCCCCAGCATTTT	CASSLSGEPQPQHF
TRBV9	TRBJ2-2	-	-	TGTGCCAGCAGCAGAGTCGTTAGCGTGGGCACCGGGGAGCTGTTTTTT	CASSRVVSVGTGELFF
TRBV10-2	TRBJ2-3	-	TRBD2	TGCGCCAGCAGTGAGCTGCGGGGGGTAACAGATACGCAGTATTTT	CASSELRGVTDTQYF
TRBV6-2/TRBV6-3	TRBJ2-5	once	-	TGTGCCAGCAGTTACTCGTTGGGCGGGGAAACCCAAGAGACCCAGTACTTC	CASSYSLGGETQETQYF
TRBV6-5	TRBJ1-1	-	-	TGTGCCAGCAGCCAGACTTCGAATGGTGAAGCTTTCTTT	CASSQTSNGEAFF
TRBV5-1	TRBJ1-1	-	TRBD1	TGCGCCAGCAGCCTTGACAGGGCAAACACTGAAGCTTTCTTT	CASSLDRANTEAFF
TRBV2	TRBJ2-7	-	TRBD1	TGTGCCAGCAGTGGGACAGGGAACGAGCAGTACTTC	CASSGTGNEQYF
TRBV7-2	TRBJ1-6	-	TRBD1	TGTGCCAGCAGCAAGTATGAACAGGGGCCGTATAATTCACCCCTCCACTTT	CASSKYEQGPYNSPLHF
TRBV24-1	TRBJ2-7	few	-	TGTGCCACCGCTCAGGGTGCCTCCTACGAGCAGTACTTC	CATAQGASYEQYF
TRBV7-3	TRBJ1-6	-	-	TGTGCCAGCAGCTTATCCCGCGGGTATAATTCACCCCTCCACTTT	CASSLSRGYNSPLHF
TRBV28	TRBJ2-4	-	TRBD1	TGTGCCAGCGGGAAAGGGGGCGCGGACAAAAACATTCAGTACTTC	CASGKGGADKNIQYF
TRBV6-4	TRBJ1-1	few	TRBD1	TGTGCCAGCAAACCGGACAGGGATAACACTGAAGCTTTCTTT	CASKPDRDNTEAFF
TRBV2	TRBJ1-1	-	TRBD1	TGTGCCAGCAGAGCCGGGACAGTGAACGCTGAAGCTTTCTTT	CASRAGTVNAEAFF
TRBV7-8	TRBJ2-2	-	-	TGTGCCAGCAGCTTAGGGCAGGCCTCCACCGGGGAGCTGTTTTTT	CASSLGQASTGELFF
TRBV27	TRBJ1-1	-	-	TGTGCCAGCAGTCCTCATAGGAGAATGAACACTGAAGCTTTCTTT	CASSPHRRMNTEAFF
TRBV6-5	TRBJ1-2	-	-	TGTGCCAGCAGGGAGGCAGGGGTATACTATGGCTACACCTTC	CASREAGVYYGYTF
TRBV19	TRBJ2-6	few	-	TGTGCCAGTAGTCCTTGGACTCTGGGGGCCAACGTCCTGACTTTC	CASSPWTLGANVLTF
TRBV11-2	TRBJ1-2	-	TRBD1	TGTGCCAGCAGCTCTCCAGGGGGCCGGTATGGCTACACCTTC	CASSSPGGRYGYTF